This T cell receptor beta chain was sequenced in a study of blood T cell repertoires in COVID-19. Looking at the study overall: Material from acute and convalescent COVID-19 was sourced from the United States, Italy and Spain. In each case, the material was cDNA or gDNA derived from T cells, B-cell-depleted T cells, or PBMCs.

Trimming stripped 6 bases from V and 10 bases from J, with 12 bases between. Per the germline V gene, CDR1 is LNHDA and CDR2 is SQIVND (reference sequence). This CDR3 region has 11 residues. Authors' processing steps: The assay estimated nucleated cells by amplifying reference gene primers. Only in-frame clones appear in the TCRdb table, and some are missing; sequencing was by immunoSEQ multiplex PCR. Clone size and the V and J calls come from that table; the DNA yielded D and trimming. The sample includes 190,000 or so clones, 82% of them seen just once. This sequence originates from a human donor with acute or convalescent COVID-19. The donor label of this sample is uncertain. J is TRBJ2-5 and V is TRBV19; tentatively, D is TRBD2 (5 bases). Sequencing was performed on peripheral blood. The CDR3 DNA reads TGTGCCAGTAGCGCCCCGGGGATCCAGTACTTC. It yields the protein CASSAPGIQYF.